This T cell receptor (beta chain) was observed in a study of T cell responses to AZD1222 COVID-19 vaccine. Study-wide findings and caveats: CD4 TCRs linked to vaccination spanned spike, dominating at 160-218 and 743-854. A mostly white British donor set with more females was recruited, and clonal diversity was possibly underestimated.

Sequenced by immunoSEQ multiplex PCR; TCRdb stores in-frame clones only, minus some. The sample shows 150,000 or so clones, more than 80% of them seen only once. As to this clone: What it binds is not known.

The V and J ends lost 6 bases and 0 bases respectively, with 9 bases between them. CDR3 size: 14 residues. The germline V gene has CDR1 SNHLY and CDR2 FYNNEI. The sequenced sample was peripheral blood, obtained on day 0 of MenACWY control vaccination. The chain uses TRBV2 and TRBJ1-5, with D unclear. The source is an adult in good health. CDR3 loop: CASRDGYSNQPQHF. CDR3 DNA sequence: TGTGCCAGCAGGGACGGCTATAGCAATCAGCCCCAGCATTTT.